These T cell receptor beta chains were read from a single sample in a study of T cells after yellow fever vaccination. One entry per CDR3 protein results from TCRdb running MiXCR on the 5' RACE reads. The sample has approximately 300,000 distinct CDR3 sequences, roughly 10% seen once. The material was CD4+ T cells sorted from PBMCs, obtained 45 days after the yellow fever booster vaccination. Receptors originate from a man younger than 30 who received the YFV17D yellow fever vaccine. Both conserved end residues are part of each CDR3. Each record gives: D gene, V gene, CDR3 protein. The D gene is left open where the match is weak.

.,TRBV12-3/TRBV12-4,CASSFTTANTEAFF
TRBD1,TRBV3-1,CASNQPAGGIETQYF
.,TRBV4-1,CASSQDRSGNTIYF
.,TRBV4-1,CASSRVSGVDSYEQYF
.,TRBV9,CASSPPTGTRAEAFF
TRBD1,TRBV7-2,CASSLRTGVTGELFF
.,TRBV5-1,CASRQDRETQYF
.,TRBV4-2,CASSQGTATQETQYF
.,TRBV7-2,CASSLEVQTGELFF
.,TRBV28,CASSPNRGKNTEAFF
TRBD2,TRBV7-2,CASSSRLAGVGDTQYF
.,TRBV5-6,CASTWFGHTNTEAFF
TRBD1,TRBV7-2,CASSFRTGAREPQHF
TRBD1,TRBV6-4,CANGTGAYTGELFF
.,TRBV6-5,CASRRDGAVSNQPQHF
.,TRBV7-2,CASSPRPEAYEQYF
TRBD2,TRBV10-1,CASSGLAGSVEQFF
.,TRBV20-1,CSARLDRNTEAFF
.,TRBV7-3,CASSDRGGGTDTQYF
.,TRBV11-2,CASSSRGLNEKLFF
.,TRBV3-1,CASSQGVNDQPQHF
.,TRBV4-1,CASSQDRSIEQFF
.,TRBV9,CASSEFWGRGYTF
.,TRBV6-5,CASSYSRSGQVYSPLHF
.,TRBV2,CASSSHLGDEQFF
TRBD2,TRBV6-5,CASSSRTSGGGEQFF
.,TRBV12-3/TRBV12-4,CASSFRGISGNTIYF